This T cell receptor beta chain was observed in a study of T cells in tuberculosis. Study-level background: The T cells targeted glucose monomycolate, a mycobacterial lipid, via CD1B.

After thawing and overnight rest, PBMC were stained with GMM-loaded CD1B tetramer, viability dye and anti-CD3 for sorting. CD1B tetramers were loaded with Rhodococcus equi-derived C32 glucose monomycolate. CD14-expressing monocytes were removed from PBMC before cryopreservation and sorting. About 100,000 tetramer-negative cells were sorted from each donor. Between the trimmed V and J ends, which lost 7 bases and 3 bases, there was a span of 15 bases. The CDR3 runs 15 residues. CDR1 SGHTA and CDR2 FQGNSA come from the germline V gene. TCR-alpha and TCR-beta chains were sequenced unpaired. The method was immunoSEQ multiplex PCR; TCRdb's version includes in-frame clones alone and lacks a portion of them. The table lists nearly 60,000 clones, approximately 86% of them singletons.

V gene TRBV7-2 combines with J gene TRBJ2-2; possibly TRBD2 for D (5 bases). The receptor was derived from an adult woman with latent tuberculosis. Sequences were obtained from CD1b-GMM tetramer-negative cells sorted from PBMCs. The CDR3 DNA is TGTGCCAGCAACCCACTAGGGTCGGACACCGGGGAGCTGTTTTTT. Its translation: CASNPLGSDTGELFF.